This T cell receptor beta chain was identified during a study of vaccination and CD4 T cells after COVID-19. Turning to the study itself: The authors used overlapping spike peptides from SARS-CoV-2, HCoV-NL63, HCoV-OC43 and HCoV-229E to stimulate cells.

Specified treatment: roughly 10-day PBMC culture with coronavirus spike peptide pools or control peptides (ViraFEST assay). Expansion of antigen-specific T cells with peptide pools by ViraFEST preceded sequencing of TCRs. A remark on this clonotype: What it binds is unknown.

The Oncomine TCR Beta short-read assay was applied to DNA of cultured CD4+ T cells. Genomic DNA from cultured CD4+ T cells was extracted. TCRdb used MiXCR to reprocess the PCR reads, holding one entry per CDR3 protein. Among more than 15,000 distinct CDR3 sequences, 44% were seen once, and the ten largest hold roughly 3.5%. Study-level findings and limits: For SARS-CoV-2-reactive clonotypes, the median went from about 20 to 38, a nonsignificant increase.

Material: CD4+ T cells from blood, cultured in vitro. The sequence came from a human donor who had recovered from COVID-19.

DNA for the CDR3: TGCAGTGCTCCCGGACTAGCAGGCGAGACCCAGTACTTC. It encodes CSAPGLAGETQYF. This chain connects TRBV20-1 to TRBJ2-5, with 8 positions matching TRBD2. This CDR3 spans 13 amino acids. CDR1 and CDR2 (germline): DFQATT, SNEGSKA (reference sequence). With 5 bases clipped from V and 5 bases from J, the junction kept 7 bases outside the gene matches.